These 31 T cell receptor beta chains share one sample of origin, sequenced in a study of T cell responses to AZD1222 COVID-19 vaccine. Here immunoSEQ multiplex PCR was the method, and the copy in TCRdb shows in-frame clones only, minus some. The sample holds roughly 150,000 clones, about 91% seen once. Sequences were derived from peripheral blood, sampled on day 0 of AZD1222 vaccination. These TCRs come from an adult in good health.

This chain uses TRBV2 with TRBJ2-2; 7 bases are a match to TRBD2. The V segment lost 6 bases and the J segment 6 bases; nucleotides outside the gene matches: 10. The CDR3 loop spans 15 amino acids. Germline assignment: CDR1 SNHLY and CDR2 FYNNEI. The CDR3 here is CASRASGGSPGELFF. The CDR3 region has the DNA TGTGCCAGCAGGGCTAGCGGCGGATCCCCCGGGGAGCTGTTTTTT.

The chain links TRBV14 to TRBJ2-7; TRBD2 might be the D (6 bases). The CDR3 runs to 17 residues. The V gene's germline CDR1 is SGHDN and CDR2 FVKESK. The V gene lost 2 bases and the J gene lost 5 bases, with 22 bases spanning the gap. The CDR3 DNA follows: TGTGCCAGCAGCCAACTTCCGACGGGACTCCGGGGAAACGAGCAGTACTTC. It specifies CASSQLPTGLRGNEQYF.

The rearrangement uses TRBV19 and TRBJ1-5; D possibly corresponds to TRBD1 (6 bases). The V gene's germline CDR1 is LNHDA and CDR2 SQIVND (reference sequence). The CDR3 totals 15 residues. V lost 5 bases and J lost 4, with 15 bases in between. The CDR3 DNA follows: TGTGCCAGTAGTGAGGGGGGGCGAAGTAATCAGCCCCAGCATTTT. Encoded protein: CASSEGGRSNQPQHF.

The J gene is TRBJ2-7, the V gene TRBV11-2, with D maybe TRBD2 (5 bases). V gave up 5 bases and J gave up 2 bases, with 19 bases separating them. The CDR3 has 16 amino acids. Germline CDR1 SGHAT, CDR2 FQNNGV. The CDR3: CASSPIARSGTYEQYF. In DNA form, the CDR3 reads TGTGCCAGCAGCCCCATAGCCCGATCGGGGACCTACGAGCAGTACTTC.

The V call is TRBV7-9, the J call TRBJ1-5; 11 bases are shared with TRBD1. J was trimmed by 0 bases and V by 5 bases; bases with no gene match: 12. The CDR3 is 19 amino acids. Germline CDR1 and CDR2: SEHNR and FQNEAQ (reference sequence). CDR3: CASSPSTGTGGYSNQPQHF. For the CDR3, the DNA is TGTGCCAGCAGCCCCAGCACCGGGACAGGGGGTTATAGCAATCAGCCCCAGCATTTT.

The chain joins TRBV28 to TRBJ1-1; possibly TRBD1 for D (6 bases). V was clipped by 6 bases and J by 2 bases, with 13 bases between them. The germline V gene has CDR1 MDHEN and CDR2 SYDVKM. The CDR3 loop spans 14 amino acids. The CDR3 DNA is TGTGCCAGCAGGACAGGCGGCAGCAACACTGAAGCTTTCTTT. Encoded protein: CASRTGGSNTEAFF.

This chain links TRBV11-2 with TRBJ2-1, with no clear D. Trimming removed 1 base from V and 7 bases from J, with 11 bases in between. Germline V gene lookup returns CDR1 SGHAT and CDR2 FQNNGV. This CDR3 is built from 14 residues. CDR3 coding DNA: TGTGCCAGCAGCTTAGCCCCAGCTCCAAATGAGCAGTTCTTC. Encoded protein: CASSLAPAPNEQFF.

The CDR3 sequence: CASSVGTVSNQPQHF. The DNA for the CDR3 is TGCGCCAGCAGCGTTGGGACAGTTAGCAATCAGCCCCAGCATTTT. The chain combines TRBV5-1 with TRBJ1-5, with TRBD1 identical over 7 bases. The CDR3 has 15 residues. Germline values: CDR1 SGHRS, CDR2 YFSETQ. The trim removed 4 bases at V and 0 bases at J, leaving 4 bases unmatched. The whole variable domain, filled in from reference TRBV5-1 and TRBJ1-5, reads KAGVTQTPRYLIKTRGQQVTLSCSPISGHRSVSWYQQTPGQGLQFLFEYFSETQRNKGNFPGRFSGRQFSNSRSEMNVSTLELGDSALYLCASSVGTVSNQPQHFGDGTRLSIL.

The chain recombines TRBV7-2 with TRBJ1-5; D perhaps matches TRBD1 (6 bases). The CDR3 extends over 16 amino acids. CDR1 SGHTA and CDR2 FQGNSA come from the germline V gene. Trimming pared 10 bases from V and 4 bases from J, leaving 23 bases between. The CDR3 loop reads CAMGGQGKVSNQPQHF. In DNA, the CDR3 is TGTGCCATGGGGGGGCAGGGGAAGGTAAGTAATCAGCCCCAGCATTTT. Together with reference TRBV7-2 and TRBJ1-5, the CDR3 gives the full variable domain: GAGVSQSPSNKVTEKGKDVELRCDPISGHTALYWYRQSLGQGLEFLIYFQGNSAPDKSGLPSDRFSAERTGGSVSTLTIQRTQQEDSAVYLCAMGGQGKVSNQPQHFGDGTRLSIL.

This rearrangement joins TRBV7-9 to TRBJ2-7; a weak D match, TRBD1 (5 bases). Germline V gives CDR1 SEHNR, CDR2 FQNEAQ (reference sequence). The V end lost 1 base, the J end lost 0 bases, and 10 bases lay between the germline ends. The CDR3 loop spans 15 amino acids. Here the CDR3 reads CASSLGGRNSYEQYF. CDR3 coding DNA: TGTGCCAGCAGCTTAGGGGGCCGAAACTCCTACGAGCAGTACTTC.

The V and J genes are TRBV30 and TRBJ1-1; D uncertain. The CDR3 is 11 amino acids. V lost 3 bases to trimming and J lost 8 bases, with 10 bases between them. The germline CDR1 and CDR2 sequences are GTSNPN and SVGIG (reference sequence). CDR3 sequence: CAWRTSVEAFF. The CDR3 DNA reads as TGTGCCTGGAGAACCTCAGTGGAAGCTTTCTTT.

This sequence joins TRBV3-1 (or the pseudogene TRBV3-2) and TRBJ2-7; TRBD2 matches 12 bases. CDR3 length: 16 residues. The V gene's germline CDR1 is LGHDT and CDR2 YNNKEL (reference sequence). With 0 bases clipped from V and 6 bases from J, the junction kept 6 bases outside the gene matches. CDR3 in amino acids: CASSQEPSGRAGEQYF. The DNA for the CDR3 is TGTGCCAGCAGCCAAGAACCTAGCGGGAGGGCCGGCGAGCAGTACTTC.

V is TRBV28 and J is TRBJ1-5, with 7 bases matching TRBD1. The CDR3 runs to 15 residues. Unmatched junction bases numbered 7, after V lost 3 bases and J lost 5 bases. In germline, CDR1 is MDHEN, CDR2 SYDVKM. CDR3 loop: CASSLAGGYDQPQHF. CDR3 bases: TGTGCCAGCAGTTTGGCAGGGGGGTACGATCAGCCCCAGCATTTT.

This rearrangement joins TRBV28 to TRBJ2-1, with 10 bases matching TRBD2. This CDR3 has 17 residues. Looked up from germline, CDR1 is MDHEN and CDR2 is SYDVKM. Trimming cost V 6 bases and J 4 bases; bases outside gene matches: 12. This CDR3 is CASSSDGLAERYNEQFF. The CDR3 DNA is TGTGCCAGCAGCTCCGACGGACTAGCGGAAAGATACAATGAGCAGTTCTTC. The complete variable domain, with remaining parts taken from reference TRBV28 and TRBJ2-1, reads DVKVTQSSRYLVKRTGEKVFLECVQDMDHENMFWYRQDPGLGLRLIYFSYDVKMKEKGDIPEGYSVSREKKERFSLILESASTNQTSMYLCASSSDGLAERYNEQFFGPGTRLTVL.

The rearrangement uses TRBV7-2 and TRBJ2-3; 8 nucleotides line up with TRBD2. Germline V CDR1 and CDR2: SGHTA, FQGNSA. The CDR3 spans 15 residues. J lost 6 bases, V lost 1 base, and 6 bases had no gene match. CDR3 sequence: CASSLVLAGGDTQYF. The CDR3 DNA is TGTGCCAGCAGCTTAGTTTTGGCGGGGGGCGATACGCAGTATTTT.

The chain employs TRBV24-1 and TRBJ1-5; no firm D call. The germline V gene has CDR1 KGHDR and CDR2 SFDVKD. Trimming left V 7 bases short and J 0 bases short, with 3 bases between. The CDR3 sequence is 12 residues long. The CDR3 DNA sequence: TGTGCCACCAGGGGTAGCAATCAGCCCCAGCATTTT. It encodes CATRGSNQPQHF.

V usage is TRBV2 and J usage is TRBJ2-5; D is ambiguous. Trimming removed 6 bases from V and 0 bases from J, with 5 bases in between. The CDR3 length is 12 residues. The germline V gene encodes CDR1 SNHLY and CDR2 FYNNEI. The CDR3 nucleotides read TGTGCCAGCAGCCCCAACCAAGAGACCCAGTACTTC. Protein sequence: CASSPNQETQYF.

This clone was seen only once. Other DNA variants within this sample encode the same CDR3. V is TRBV6-5 and J is TRBJ1-5; the D is unclear. The germline V and J ends were trimmed by 0 bases and 2 bases, with 5 bases remaining between them. Germline V gene data show CDR1 as MNHEY and CDR2 as SVGAGI. The CDR3 is made up of 14 amino acids. CDR3 DNA: TGTGCCAGCAGTTACTCGAGGGGCAATCAGCCCCAGCATTTT. Translation: CASSYSRGNQPQHF.

This sequence joins TRBV11-2 and TRBJ1-1; D gene ambiguous. From germline, CDR1 is SGHAT and CDR2 FQNNGV. Trimming shortened V by 5 bases and J by 1 base, and 11 bases separated the two germline ends. This CDR3 is 14 amino acids long. The CDR3 loop reads CASSLQVGNTEAFF. In nucleotides, the CDR3 is TGTGCCAGCAGCCTGCAGGTGGGGAACACTGAAGCTTTCTTT.

V is TRBV7-9 and J is TRBJ2-5; D ambiguous. Trimming left V 2 bases short and J 5 bases short, with 9 bases between. This CDR3 is built from 13 residues. Per the germline V gene, CDR1 is SEHNR and CDR2 is FQNEAQ (reference sequence). CDR3 DNA sequence: TGTGCCAGCAGCTTAAACCAGAGGGAGACCCAGTACTTC. Translating it yields CASSLNQRETQYF.

Details on this clone: Within the sample, other DNA sequences also encode this same CDR3. The J gene is TRBJ2-3, the V gene TRBV20-1, with D perhaps TRBD1 (5 bases). CDR1 DFQATT and CDR2 SNEGSKA come from the germline V gene (reference sequence). The CDR3 spans 11 residues. Trimming took off 6 bases at V and 2 bases at J, with 6 bases between the two ends. The CDR3 is CSARDTDTQYF. CDR3 coding DNA: TGCAGTGCCAGGGACACAGATACGCAGTATTTT.

V is TRBV25-1 and J is TRBJ1-1; D is perhaps TRBD1 (6 bases). The CDR3 loop spans 13 amino acids. The V and J ends lost 3 bases and 5 bases respectively, with 10 bases between them. Per germline, CDR1 MGHDK and CDR2 SYGVNS. CDR3 in DNA: TGTGCCAGCAGTGATTACCAGGGGACTGAAGCTTTCTTT. Translation gives CASSDYQGTEAFF.

The CDR3 sequence: CASSTRDRGSYEQYF. The CDR3 DNA reads TGCGCCAGCAGCACCCGGGACAGGGGTTCCTACGAGCAGTACTTC. The rearrangement uses TRBV5-1 and TRBJ2-7; 10 positions match TRBD1. The CDR3 is made up of 15 amino acids. V lost 4 bases to trimming and J lost 1 base; unmatched junction nucleotides: 5. Per the germline V gene, CDR1 is SGHRS and CDR2 is YFSETQ.

This chain joins TRBV28 and TRBJ1-2; 7 bases map to TRBD1. The CDR3 has 13 amino acids. Looked up from germline, CDR1 is MDHEN and CDR2 is SYDVKM. V gave up 10 bases and J gave up 4 bases; unmatched junction bases: 9. CDR3 sequence reads: CATRRDSSYGYTF. Written as DNA, the CDR3 is TGTGCCACAAGAAGGGACAGCAGCTATGGCTACACCTTC.

The gene calls are TRBV5-1 and TRBJ1-3; 12 positions agree with TRBD1. In germline, CDR1 is SGHRS, CDR2 YFSETQ. The V gene end was trimmed by 4 bases and the J gene end by 3 bases; junction bases not matched to a gene: 5. This CDR3 has 16 residues. In nucleotides, the CDR3 is TGCGCCAGCAGCCAGGGACAGGGGGCCCTTGGAAACACCATATATTTT. Its protein product is CASSQGQGALGNTIYF. The full variable domain, completed using reference TRBV5-1 and TRBJ1-3, is KAGVTQTPRYLIKTRGQQVTLSCSPISGHRSVSWYQQTPGQGLQFLFEYFSETQRNKGNFPGRFSGRQFSNSRSEMNVSTLELGDSALYLCASSQGQGALGNTIYFGEGSWLTVV.

This clone appeared a few times. The V and J genes are TRBV28 and TRBJ2-7; 9 bases agree with TRBD1. The CDR3 length is 16 residues. Germline V gene sequence: CDR1 MDHEN, CDR2 SYDVKM. J lost 6 bases, V lost 10 bases, and 19 bases had no gene match. The CDR3 reads CATDLPPGTGSGEQYF. The CDR3, as DNA: TGTGCCACCGACCTACCCCCGGGGACAGGGTCGGGCGAGCAGTACTTC.

The chain uses TRBV27 and TRBJ2-7; maybe TRBD1 (7 bases). This CDR3 is built from 14 residues. Germline V gene sequence: CDR1 MNHEY, CDR2 SMNVEV (reference sequence). Trimming pared 8 bases from V and 3 bases from J, leaving 17 bases between. CDR3 in DNA: TGTGCCAGCCAGTGGGGCAGGGGGGACTACGAGCAGTACTTC. It codes for CASQWGRGDYEQYF.

This clone was observed a single time. The chain carries TRBV6-5 and TRBJ1-1; 7 bases agree with TRBD1. With 7 bases clipped from V and 4 bases from J, the junction kept 6 bases outside the gene matches. Per the germline V gene, CDR1 is MNHEY and CDR2 is SVGAGI. The CDR3 has 13 residues. The CDR3 DNA sequence: TGTGCCAGCACCCAAGACAGGGCCACTGAAGCTTTCTTT. It is translated as CASTQDRATEAFF.

The chain is built from TRBV7-8 and TRBJ1-5; TRBD1 is a possible D gene (6 bases). V dropped 6 bases and J dropped 5 bases, with 11 bases sitting between them. CDR1 and CDR2 (germline): SGHVS, FQNEAQ. The CDR3 runs to 13 residues. In nucleotides, the CDR3 is TGTGCCAGCAGGGAGACAGGAGATCAGCCCCAGCATTTT. Amino acids: CASRETGDQPQHF.

The gene calls are TRBV19 and TRBJ2-5; TRBD1 agrees at 8 bases. The length of the CDR3 is 16 residues. Trimming removed 3 bases from V and 5 bases from J; junction bases left unmatched: 11. Per germline, CDR1 LNHDA and CDR2 SQIVND (reference sequence). The CDR3 loop is CASSMGRGPPVETQYF. CDR3 nucleotide sequence: TGTGCCAGTAGTATGGGCAGGGGGCCACCGGTGGAGACCCAGTACTTC. Variable domain in full (rest from reference TRBV19 and TRBJ2-5): DGGITQSPKYLFRKEGQNVTLSCEQNLNHDAMYWYRQDPGQGLRLIYYSQIVNDFQKGDIAEGYSVSREKKESFPLTVTSAQKNPTAFYLCASSMGRGPPVETQYFGPGTRLLVL.

J is TRBJ2-5 and V is TRBV28; D is possibly TRBD1 (7 bases). With 2 bases removed from V and 0 bases from J, the gap between germline ends came to 13 bases. CDR1 MDHEN and CDR2 SYDVKM come from the germline V gene. The CDR3 length is 16 residues. The CDR3 sequence is CASSLGLTGDQETQYF. The CDR3 bases are TGTGCCAGCAGTTTAGGACTAACAGGGGACCAAGAGACCCAGTACTTC.